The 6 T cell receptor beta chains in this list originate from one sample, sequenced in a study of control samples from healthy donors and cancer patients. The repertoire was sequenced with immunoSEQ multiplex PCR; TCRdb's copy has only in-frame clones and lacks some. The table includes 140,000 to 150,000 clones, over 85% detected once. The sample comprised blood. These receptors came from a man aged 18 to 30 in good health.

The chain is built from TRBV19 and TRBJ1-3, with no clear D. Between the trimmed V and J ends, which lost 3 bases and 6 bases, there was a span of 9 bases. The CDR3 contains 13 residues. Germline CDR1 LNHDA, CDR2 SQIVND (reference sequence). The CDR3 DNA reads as TGTGCCAGTAGTATGGTGACATTAAACACCATATATTTT. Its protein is CASSMVTLNTIYF.

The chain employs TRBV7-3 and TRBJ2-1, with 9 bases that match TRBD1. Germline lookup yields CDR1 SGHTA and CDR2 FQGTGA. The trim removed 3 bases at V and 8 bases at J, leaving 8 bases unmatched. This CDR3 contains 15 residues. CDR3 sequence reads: CASSLTGQGRDEQFF. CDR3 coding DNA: TGTGCCAGCAGCTTGACCGGACAGGGGAGGGATGAGCAGTTCTTC.

CDR3 nucleotides: TGTGCCAGCAGTTTCCGGGCCAGGGGCCCGGGTAGTCAGCCCCAGCATTTT. This codes for CASSFRARGPGSQPQHF. This chain connects TRBV27 to TRBJ1-5, with a weak D call TRBD1 (6 bases). From germline, CDR1 is MNHEY and CDR2 SMNVEV (reference sequence). The CDR3 length is 17 residues. V was clipped by 3 bases and J by 6 bases, with 21 bases between them.

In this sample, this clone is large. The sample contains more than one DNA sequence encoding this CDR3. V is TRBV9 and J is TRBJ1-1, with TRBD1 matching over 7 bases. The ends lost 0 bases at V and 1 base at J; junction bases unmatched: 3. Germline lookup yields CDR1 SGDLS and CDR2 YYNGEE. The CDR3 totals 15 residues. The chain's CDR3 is CASSVGTGANTEAFF. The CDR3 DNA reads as TGTGCCAGCAGCGTAGGAACAGGGGCGAACACTGAAGCTTTCTTT.

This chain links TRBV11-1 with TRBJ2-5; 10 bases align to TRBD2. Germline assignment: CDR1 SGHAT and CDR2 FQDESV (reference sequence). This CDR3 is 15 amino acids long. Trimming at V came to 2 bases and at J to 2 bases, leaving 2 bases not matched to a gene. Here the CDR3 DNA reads TGTGCCAGCAGCTTAACAGCGGGGGGGCAAGAGACCCAGTACTTC. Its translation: CASSLTAGGQETQYF. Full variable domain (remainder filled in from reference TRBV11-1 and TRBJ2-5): EAEVAQSPRYKITEKSQAVAFWCDPISGHATLYWYRQILGQGPELLVQFQDESVVDDSQLPKDRFSAERLKGVDSTLKIQPAELGDSAMYLCASSLTAGGQETQYFGPGTRLLVL.

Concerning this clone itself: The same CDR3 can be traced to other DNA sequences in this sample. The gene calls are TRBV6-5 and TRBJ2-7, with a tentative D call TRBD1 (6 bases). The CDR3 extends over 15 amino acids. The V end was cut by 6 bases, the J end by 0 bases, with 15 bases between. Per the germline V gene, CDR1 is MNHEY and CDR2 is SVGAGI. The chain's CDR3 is CASSPSGTTSYEQYF. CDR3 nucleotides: TGTGCCAGCAGCCCATCCGGGACAACCTCCTACGAGCAGTACTTC.